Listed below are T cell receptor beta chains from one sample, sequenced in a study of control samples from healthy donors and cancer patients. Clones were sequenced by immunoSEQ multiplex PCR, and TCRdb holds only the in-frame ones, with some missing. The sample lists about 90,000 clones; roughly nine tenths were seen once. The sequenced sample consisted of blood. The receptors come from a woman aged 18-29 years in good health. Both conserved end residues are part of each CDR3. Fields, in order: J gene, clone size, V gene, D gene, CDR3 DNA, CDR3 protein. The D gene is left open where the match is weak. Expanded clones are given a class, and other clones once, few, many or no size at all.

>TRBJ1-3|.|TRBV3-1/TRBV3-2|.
TGTGCCAGCAGCCAAGTCCGGGGAAACACCATATATTTT
CASSQVRGNTIYF
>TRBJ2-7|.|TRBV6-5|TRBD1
TGTGCCAGCAGTTACTTACAGGGGACGTACGAGCAGTACTTC
CASSYLQGTYEQYF
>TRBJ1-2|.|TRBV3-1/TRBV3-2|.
TGTGCCAGCAGCCAATATCGGGCCCGGGCATCGATCGGCTATGGCTACACCTTC
CASSQYRARASIGYGYTF
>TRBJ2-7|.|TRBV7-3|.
TGTGCCAGCAGCTTGGCAGGGTCGATATCCAACGAGCAGTACTTC
CASSLAGSISNEQYF
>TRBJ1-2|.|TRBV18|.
TGTGCCAGCTCACCACCGTACGGCGACGGCTACACCTTC
CASSPPYGDGYTF
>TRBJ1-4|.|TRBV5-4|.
TGTGCCAGCAGCCCCCGAGGAGCCGCGAATGAAAAACTGTTTTTT
CASSPRGAANEKLFF
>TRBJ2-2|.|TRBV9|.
TGTGCCAGCAGCTTCAACACCGGGGAGCTGTTTTTT
CASSFNTGELFF
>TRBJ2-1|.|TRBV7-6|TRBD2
TGTGCCAGCAGCTCCTTTAGCGGGGGGGTCGATGAAAATGAGCAGTTCTTC
CASSSFSGGVDENEQFF
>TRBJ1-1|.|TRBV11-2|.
TGTGCCAGCAGCCTCTCCAGGACAGCGACCAACACTGAAGCTTTCTTT
CASSLSRTATNTEAFF
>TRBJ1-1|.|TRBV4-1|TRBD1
TGCGCCAGCAGCCCGGGACAGGGGCCGAACACTGAAGCTTTCTTT
CASSPGQGPNTEAFF
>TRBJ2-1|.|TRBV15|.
TGTGCCACCAGAAGGGCCGACTCCTACAATGAGCAGTTCTTC
CATRRADSYNEQFF
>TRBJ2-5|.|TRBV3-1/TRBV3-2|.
TGTGCCAGCAGCCAAGATCCTGGCCTAGGGGGAACCCAGTACTTC
CASSQDPGLGGTQYF
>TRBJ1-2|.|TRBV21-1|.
TGTGCCAGCAGCAAAGTGGAGGGTTGGTATGGCTACACCTTC
CASSKVEGWYGYTF
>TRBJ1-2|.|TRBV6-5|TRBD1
TGTGCCAGCAGGGAGATGACAGGGTGGTATGGCTACACCTTC
CASREMTGWYGYTF
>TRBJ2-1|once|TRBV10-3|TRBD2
TGTGCCGTAGCTAGCGGGGGGAAGGAGCAGTTCTTC
CAVASGGKEQFF
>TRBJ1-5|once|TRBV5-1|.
TGCGCCAGCAGTATCCAGAGGGGACAGCCCCAGCATTTT
CASSIQRGQPQHF
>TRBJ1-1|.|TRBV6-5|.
TGTGCCAGCAGTTTCGGCGGGAGGGCTTTCTTT
CASSFGGRAFF
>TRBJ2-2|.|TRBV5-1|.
TGCGCCAGCAGCTTGCATTCTTCCAGCGTTAACACCGGGGAGCTGTTTTTT
CASSLHSSSVNTGELFF
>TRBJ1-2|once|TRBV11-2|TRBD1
TGTGCCAGCAGCTTAGGAAGACAGGGGGTCTACGGCTACACCTTC
CASSLGRQGVYGYTF
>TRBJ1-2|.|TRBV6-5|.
TGTGCCAGCAGTTACGTGGGAGGCGGCTATGGCTACACCTTC
CASSYVGGGYGYTF
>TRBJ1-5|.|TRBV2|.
TGTGCCAGCAGTGAATCCGGGTGGGAGCAGCCCCAGCATTTT
CASSESGWEQPQHF
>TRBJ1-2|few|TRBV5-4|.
TGTGCCAGCAGCTTGCCCACCGGGGCATTGGGTGGCTACACCTTC
CASSLPTGALGGYTF
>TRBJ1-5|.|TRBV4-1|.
TGCGCCAGCAGCCCTCGGGGACAAACTCCCTATCAGCCCCAGCATTTT
CASSPRGQTPYQPQHF
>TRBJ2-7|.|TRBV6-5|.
TGTGCCAGCACTGTCTCCTACGAGCAGTACTTC
CASTVSYEQYF
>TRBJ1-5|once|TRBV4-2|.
TGTGCCAGCAGCCAAGAGGAATTGGCCAGTAATCAGCCCCAGCATTTT
CASSQEELASNQPQHF
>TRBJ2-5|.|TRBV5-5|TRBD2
TGTGCCAGCAGCCCGGGACTAGCGGGGGCCTACAACCAAGAGACCCAGTACTTC
CASSPGLAGAYNQETQYF
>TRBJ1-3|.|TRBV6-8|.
TGTGCCAGCGACGGGAGCCAAGGGAACACCATATATTTT
CASDGSQGNTIYF
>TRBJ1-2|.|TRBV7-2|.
TGTGCCAGCAGCCTCGGGTTTCCGGTTGGCTACACCTTC
CASSLGFPVGYTF
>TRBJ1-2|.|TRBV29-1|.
TGCAGCGTTGACAGGGCGGATTGGGGCTACACCTTC
CSVDRADWGYTF
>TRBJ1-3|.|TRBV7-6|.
TGTGCCAGCAGCTGGACAGATACTGGAAACACCATATATTTT
CASSWTDTGNTIYF
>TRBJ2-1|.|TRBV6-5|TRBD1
TGTGCCAGCAGTTTTTACAGGGGTAATTCCTACAATGAGCAGTTCTTC
CASSFYRGNSYNEQFF
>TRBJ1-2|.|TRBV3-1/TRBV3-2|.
TGTGCCAGCAGCCCGGGACACTACTTCGGTGGCTACACCTTC
CASSPGHYFGGYTF
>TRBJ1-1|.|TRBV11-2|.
TGTGCCAGCAGACCTCTTTGGCAGGGGAACACTGAAGCTTTCTTT
CASRPLWQGNTEAFF